This T cell receptor (beta chain) was sequenced for a study of cytomegalovirus exposure and HLA in healthy donors. Study outcomes and limitations: Overall, roughly 170 TCR beta chains were annotated as cytomegalovirus-associated.

Using immunoSEQ multiplex PCR, the repertoire was profiled, and TCRdb retains in-frame clones only, with some absent. The table includes 250,000 to 350,000 clones, around 87% detected once. The germline CDR1 and CDR2 sequences are MGHRA and YSYEKL. The CDR3 has 17 residues. Trimming removed 0 bases from V and 1 base from J, with 15 bases in between. With regard to this clone: Its specificity is not known.

The donors were part of the validation cohort, which consisted of about 120 subjects and was separate from the first cohort of 670 or so subjects. The sequence derives from a woman aged 25-40 years in good health and CMV-seropositive. The sequenced sample consisted of PBMCs. The rearrangement links TRBV4-1 to TRBJ2-5; perhaps D is TRBD1 or TRBD2 (5 bases each). The chain's CDR3 is CASSQDLGTRRQETQYF. The CDR3 DNA is TGCGCCAGCAGCCAAGACCTTGGGACCAGACGCCAAGAGACCCAGTACTTC.